The rows below give T cell receptor beta chains drawn from one sample of a study of T cell changes during pregnancy in multiple sclerosis. Here immunoSEQ multiplex PCR was the method, and the copy in TCRdb shows in-frame clones only, minus some. The data contain just over 20,000 clones, about 90% of them seen just once; the ten biggest clones take up 5.3%. The specimen comprised CD8+ T cells from peripheral blood mononuclear cells, sampled in the second trimester of pregnancy. The receptors stem from a female donor in good health, enrolled as a control in a pregnancy study. Each CDR3 is given with its conserved first and last residue. A D gene is named only where the DNA matches it firmly. The size of a clone is reported for some rows only, either as once, few or many, or as a class for expanded clones.

V gene: TRBV30; D gene: NA; clone size: NA; J gene: TRBJ1-1; CDR3 DNA: TGTGCCTGGATCCGGCGGACTGAAGCTTTCTTT; CDR3 protein: CAWIRRTEAFF
V gene: TRBV6-1; D gene: NA; clone size: once; J gene: TRBJ1-1; CDR3 DNA: TGTGCCAGCAGTGATTTACAGAACACTGAAGCTTTCTTT; CDR3 protein: CASSDLQNTEAFF
V gene: TRBV6-6; D gene: TRBD2; clone size: NA; J gene: TRBJ2-1; CDR3 DNA: TGTGCCAGCACCCGACTAGCGGGAACACGCGATGAGCAGTTCTTC; CDR3 protein: CASTRLAGTRDEQFF
V gene: TRBV15; D gene: TRBD1; clone size: once; J gene: TRBJ2-2; CDR3 DNA: TGTGCCACCAGCAGCCGGGACAGGACAACCGGGGAGCTGTTTTTT; CDR3 protein: CATSSRDRTTGELFF
V gene: TRBV25-1; D gene: NA; clone size: NA; J gene: TRBJ1-5; CDR3 DNA: TGTGCCAGCAGTGATACAGGCTCCAATCAGCCCCAGCATTTT; CDR3 protein: CASSDTGSNQPQHF
V gene: TRBV7-8; D gene: TRBD2; clone size: NA; J gene: TRBJ2-1; CDR3 DNA: TGTGCCAGCAGCTATATGACCGGGACTAGCGGCTACAATGAGCAGTTCTTC; CDR3 protein: CASSYMTGTSGYNEQFF
V gene: TRBV4-1; D gene: NA; clone size: NA; J gene: TRBJ2-2; CDR3 DNA: TGCGCCAGCAGCCGAATTGTGGCTTGGTTAAACACCGGGGAGCTGTTTTTT; CDR3 protein: CASSRIVAWLNTGELFF
V gene: TRBV1; D gene: NA; clone size: NA; J gene: TRBJ2-7; CDR3 DNA: TGCACCAGCAGCCAAGAGAGGAAAAGCTACTACGAGCAGTACTTC; CDR3 protein: CTSSQERKSYYEQYF
V gene: TRBV11-2; D gene: NA; clone size: NA; J gene: TRBJ1-2; CDR3 DNA: TGTGCCAGCAGCTTAGAGGGGCCTTTTGGAAATGGCTACACCTTC; CDR3 protein: CASSLEGPFGNGYTF
V gene: TRBV28; D gene: TRBD1; clone size: medium-sized; J gene: TRBJ1-4; CDR3 DNA: TGTGCCAGCAGTTTAAGCCAGGGGGGTGAAAAACTGTTTTTT; CDR3 protein: CASSLSQGGEKLFF
V gene: TRBV29-1; D gene: NA; clone size: once; J gene: TRBJ2-3; CDR3 DNA: TGCAGCGTCCAAACTATGGGGCGAGGAGATACGCAGTATTTT; CDR3 protein: CSVQTMGRGDTQYF
V gene: TRBV6-4; D gene: TRBD2; clone size: NA; J gene: TRBJ2-1; CDR3 DNA: TGTGCCAGCAGTGGACTAGCGGGAGAAGATCGCAATGAGCAGTTCTTC; CDR3 protein: CASSGLAGEDRNEQFF
V gene: TRBV11-3; D gene: NA; clone size: NA; J gene: TRBJ2-7; CDR3 DNA: TGTGCCAGCAGCTTAGAGATGGACTCTGCCCCCGAGCAGTACTTC; CDR3 protein: CASSLEMDSAPEQYF
V gene: TRBV6-1; D gene: NA; clone size: NA; J gene: TRBJ2-7; CDR3 DNA: TGTGCCAGCAGTGAAATCGACGGAGGCTACGAGCAGTACTTC; CDR3 protein: CASSEIDGGYEQYF
V gene: TRBV7-2; D gene: TRBD1; clone size: NA; J gene: TRBJ1-1; CDR3 DNA: TGTGCCAGCAGCCCACCGACAGGGGGGAAAACTGAAGCTTTCTTT; CDR3 protein: CASSPPTGGKTEAFF
V gene: TRBV28; D gene: TRBD1; clone size: once; J gene: TRBJ2-7; CDR3 DNA: TGTGCCAGCAGTTCCGGGACAGGTCCCTACGAGCAGTACTTC; CDR3 protein: CASSSGTGPYEQYF
V gene: TRBV10-1; D gene: NA; clone size: NA; J gene: TRBJ1-1; CDR3 DNA: TGCGCCAGCAGTCCAGGGAACACTGAAGCTTTCTTT; CDR3 protein: CASSPGNTEAFF
V gene: TRBV7-3; D gene: NA; clone size: NA; J gene: TRBJ2-1; CDR3 DNA: TGTGCCAGCAGCTTAACACAGCACAATGAGCAGTTCTTC; CDR3 protein: CASSLTQHNEQFF
V gene: TRBV5-1; D gene: TRBD1; clone size: NA; J gene: TRBJ2-2; CDR3 DNA: TGCGCCAGCAGCTTGGTCCAGGGGGACACCGGGGAGCTGTTTTTT; CDR3 protein: CASSLVQGDTGELFF
V gene: TRBV21-1; D gene: NA; clone size: NA; J gene: TRBJ2-7; CDR3 DNA: TGTGCCAGCAGCAAAGGCTCCGGGACTCAACCCTACGAGCAGTACTTC; CDR3 protein: CASSKGSGTQPYEQYF
V gene: TRBV28; D gene: TRBD2; clone size: NA; J gene: TRBJ2-7; CDR3 DNA: TGTGCCAGCAGGGACAGCGGGAGCTCCTACGAGCAGTACTTC; CDR3 protein: CASRDSGSSYEQYF
V gene: TRBV6-1; D gene: NA; clone size: NA; J gene: TRBJ1-5; CDR3 DNA: TGTGCCAGCAGTGATGCAGGGGGCAATCAGCCCCAGCATTTT; CDR3 protein: CASSDAGGNQPQHF
V gene: TRBV6-1; D gene: NA; clone size: NA; J gene: TRBJ1-1; CDR3 DNA: TGTGCCAGCAGTGAAGAGGACGGGGGGGCGTGGACTGAAGCTTTCTTT; CDR3 protein: CASSEEDGGAWTEAFF
V gene: TRBV28; D gene: NA; clone size: NA; J gene: TRBJ1-2; CDR3 DNA: TGTGCCAGCAGTTTGGGAGGCGGCTACACCTTC; CDR3 protein: CASSLGGGYTF
V gene: TRBV7-3; D gene: NA; clone size: NA; J gene: TRBJ2-1; CDR3 DNA: TGTGCCAGCAGCTCGTCGGAGAGCTCCTACAATGAGCAGTTCTTC; CDR3 protein: CASSSSESSYNEQFF
V gene: TRBV7-2; D gene: NA; clone size: NA; J gene: TRBJ2-2; CDR3 DNA: TGTGCCAGCAGCCCCCCGTTGAGGCAATCGGTACGGACCGGGGAGCTGTTTTTT; CDR3 protein: CASSPPLRQSVRTGELFF
V gene: TRBV27; D gene: NA; clone size: NA; J gene: TRBJ1-1; CDR3 DNA: TGTGCCAGCAGTTTATCGGGGGGGGCTGAAGCTTTCTTT; CDR3 protein: CASSLSGGAEAFF
V gene: TRBV16; D gene: TRBD1; clone size: NA; J gene: TRBJ1-1; CDR3 DNA: TGTGCCAGCAGCCATGGGGGACAGAATTTTAACACTGAAGCTTTCTTT; CDR3 protein: CASSHGGQNFNTEAFF
V gene: TRBV4-3; D gene: NA; clone size: NA; J gene: TRBJ1-3; CDR3 DNA: TGCGCCAGCAGCCAAGATCTGGCCTCCTCTGGAAACACCATATATTTT; CDR3 protein: CASSQDLASSGNTIYF
V gene: TRBV28; D gene: NA; clone size: NA; J gene: TRBJ2-7; CDR3 DNA: TGTGCCAGCAGGATAGCTTCAGGGACCTACGAGCAGTACTTC; CDR3 protein: CASRIASGTYEQYF
V gene: TRBV9; D gene: TRBD2; clone size: NA; J gene: TRBJ2-1; CDR3 DNA: TGTGCCAGCAGCCCTGGGACTAGCGCCTACAATGAGCAGTTCTTC; CDR3 protein: CASSPGTSAYNEQFF
V gene: TRBV13; D gene: NA; clone size: NA; J gene: TRBJ2-1; CDR3 DNA: TGTGCCAGCAGCTTTCAGGGCCCTGAGCAGTTCTTC; CDR3 protein: CASSFQGPEQFF
V gene: TRBV19; D gene: NA; clone size: NA; J gene: TRBJ2-1; CDR3 DNA: TGTGCCAGTATTATGACAGTGACCAATGAGCAGTTCTTC; CDR3 protein: CASIMTVTNEQFF
V gene: TRBV6-5; D gene: NA; clone size: few; J gene: TRBJ1-1; CDR3 DNA: TGTGCCAGCACCCAGGGTAGGGGCACTGAAGCTTTCTTT; CDR3 protein: CASTQGRGTEAFF
V gene: TRBV25-1; D gene: TRBD1; clone size: NA; J gene: TRBJ2-7; CDR3 DNA: TGTGCCAGCAGTGATAAGGGGGCTACCGCGCGCGAGCAGTACTTC; CDR3 protein: CASSDKGATAREQYF
V gene: TRBV5-6; D gene: NA; clone size: NA; J gene: TRBJ2-2; CDR3 DNA: TGTGCCAGCAGCTTGGGAGGGCCCGGGGAGCTGTTTTTT; CDR3 protein: CASSLGGPGELFF
V gene: TRBV30; D gene: NA; clone size: NA; J gene: TRBJ1-1; CDR3 DNA: TGTGCCGTTAATGTGGGGCTTATAGATTCCACTGAAGCTTTCTTT; CDR3 protein: CAVNVGLIDSTEAFF
V gene: TRBV28; D gene: TRBD2; clone size: NA; J gene: TRBJ2-4; CDR3 DNA: TGTGCCAGTAAGGGGCTTGGCGGGGGGGACATTCAGTACTTC; CDR3 protein: CASKGLGGGDIQYF
V gene: TRBV21-1; D gene: NA; clone size: NA; J gene: TRBJ1-1; CDR3 DNA: TGTGCCAGCGGGCCACTCAAGACAGTACTCACTGAAGCTTTCTTT; CDR3 protein: CASGPLKTVLTEAFF
V gene: TRBV6-1; D gene: NA; clone size: medium-sized; J gene: TRBJ2-6; CDR3 DNA: TGTGCCAGCAGTTTAGACTCTGGGGCCAACGTCCTGACTTTC; CDR3 protein: CASSLDSGANVLTF
V gene: TRBV7-2; D gene: TRBD2; clone size: NA; J gene: TRBJ2-7; CDR3 DNA: TGTGCCAGCAGCTTCAGGTCCGGGAGGGCCGACGAGCAGTACTTC; CDR3 protein: CASSFRSGRADEQYF
V gene: TRBV28; D gene: NA; clone size: NA; J gene: TRBJ1-5; CDR3 DNA: TGTGCCAGCAGGTACAGGGGCAATCAGCCCCAGCATTTT; CDR3 protein: CASRYRGNQPQHF
V gene: TRBV28; D gene: TRBD1; clone size: NA; J gene: TRBJ1-5; CDR3 DNA: TGTGCCAGCAGTGTGACAGGGGATAGCAATCAGCCCCAGCATTTT; CDR3 protein: CASSVTGDSNQPQHF